This TCR beta chain comes out of a study of T cell changes during pregnancy in multiple sclerosis. Trimming removed 3 bases from V and 4 bases from J; junction bases left unmatched: 3. This CDR3 comprises 13 residues. Germline V gene lookup returns CDR1 SEHNR and CDR2 FQNEAQ (reference sequence). Data came from immunoSEQ multiplex PCR; TCRdb stores just in-frame clones and leaves some out. The profile shows more than 65,000 clones, approximately 93% of them singletons. This TCR was recovered from a female donor with multiple sclerosis, enrolled in a pregnancy study. The chain links TRBV7-9 to TRBJ2-7, with 7 bases lining up with TRBD2. The material sequenced was peripheral blood, taken in the first trimester of pregnancy. The CDR3: CASSFSGGYEQYF. In DNA, the CDR3 is TGTGCCAGCAGCTTTTCGGGGGGATACGAGCAGTACTTC.